The 26 T cell receptor beta chains below all came from one sample that was sequenced in a study of blood T cell repertoires in COVID-19. Repertoires were generated with immunoSEQ multiplex PCR, while TCRdb's copy carries only in-frame clones and drops some. The data show just over 45,000 clones, 87% seen once. Sequenced input: peripheral blood. Every receptor here comes from a human donor in a cohort sampled during active COVID-19.

This rearrangement joins TRBV28 to TRBJ1-3; D might be TRBD1 (5 bases). Germline-derived CDR1 and CDR2 are MDHEN and SYDVKM. The CDR3 has 15 amino acids. Trimming removed 5 bases from V and 0 bases from J, with 11 bases in between. CDR3 residues: CASSTGQISGNTIYF. The CDR3 DNA follows: TGTGCCAGCAGTACCGGACAAATCTCTGGAAACACCATATATTTT.

This chain joins TRBV5-4 and TRBJ1-1, with D perhaps TRBD1 (5 bases). Germline V lookup: CDR1 SGHNT, CDR2 YYREEE (reference sequence). The CDR3 totals 15 residues. The V end lost 5 bases, the J end lost 3 bases, and 17 bases lay between the germline ends. In DNA, the CDR3 is TGTGCCAGCAGTAGACAGACAGCTAAGGACACTGAAGCTTTCTTT. Its translation is CASSRQTAKDTEAFF.

This clone has a handful of counts. The gene calls are TRBV7-2 and TRBJ1-1, with 8 positions matching TRBD1. The CDR3 is 14 amino acids. V dropped 5 bases and J dropped 6; count of bases not matched to a gene: 8. Germline V gene lookup returns CDR1 SGHTA and CDR2 FQGNSA. CDR3 sequence: CASSRGQGLSEAFF. The CDR3 DNA reads as TGTGCCAGCAGCCGCGGACAGGGTCTCTCTGAAGCTTTCTTT.

The chain links TRBV4-1 to TRBJ2-1; 8 bases align to TRBD2. The CDR3 spans 14 residues. Germline assignment: CDR1 MGHRA and CDR2 YSYEKL. Trimming cost V 8 bases and J 0 bases; bases outside gene matches: 3. In nucleotides, the CDR3 is TGCGCCAGCGGAAGCGGGAGCTCCTACAATGAGCAGTTCTTC. The encoded protein is CASGSGSSYNEQFF.

The J gene is TRBJ1-3, the V gene TRBV29-1, with D maybe TRBD1 (6 bases). The CDR3 consists of 14 residues. Trimming pared 8 bases from V and 0 bases from J, leaving 14 bases between. Per the germline V gene, CDR1 is SQVTM and CDR2 is ANQGSEA. CDR3 amino acids: CSCPRGFSGNTIYF. The CDR3 DNA reads TGCAGCTGCCCCAGGGGTTTCTCTGGAAACACCATATATTTT.

The CDR3 spells CASSLRASGTYEQYF. The CDR3 nucleotides are TGTGCCAGCAGCTTACGGGCTAGCGGGACCTACGAGCAGTACTTC. This sequence joins TRBV7-2 and TRBJ2-7; 9 bases agree with TRBD2. The CDR3 consists of 15 residues. Germline V gives CDR1 SGHTA, CDR2 FQGNSA. The trim removed 2 bases at V and 2 bases at J, leaving 4 bases unmatched. Based on the CDR3 plus reference TRBV7-2 and TRBJ2-7, the full variable domain is GAGVSQSPSNKVTEKGKDVELRCDPISGHTALYWYRQSLGQGLEFLIYFQGNSAPDKSGLPSDRFSAERTGGSVSTLTIQRTQQEDSAVYLCASSLRASGTYEQYFGPGTRLTVT.

The chain joins TRBV14 to TRBJ2-1, with 10 bases identical to TRBD2. The CDR3 has 15 residues. V shed 4 bases, J shed 2 bases, and the junction held 2 bases outside the gene matches. Germline V gives CDR1 SGHDN, CDR2 FVKESK. The CDR3 is CASSLGLAPYNEQFF. The CDR3 region has the DNA TGTGCCAGCAGCCTGGGACTAGCGCCCTACAATGAGCAGTTCTTC.

This chain links TRBV5-4 with TRBJ2-7; D might be TRBD2 (5 bases). V shed 3 bases and J shed 7 bases, with 29 bases lying between them. Germline lookup yields CDR1 SGHNT and CDR2 YYREEE (reference sequence). This CDR3 contains 18 residues. CDR3 DNA: TGTGCCAGCAGCTCCGGAATGGGTACCCGGGTCCGACGAGGGGAGCAGTACTTC. As protein: CASSSGMGTRVRRGEQYF. The complete variable domain, with remaining parts taken from reference TRBV5-4 and TRBJ2-7, reads ETGVTQSPTHLIKTRGQQVTLRCSSQSGHNTVSWYQQALGQGPQFIFQYYREEENGRGNFPPRFSGLQFPNYSSELNVNALELDDSALYLCASSSGMGTRVRRGEQYFGPGTRLTVT.

This sequence joins TRBV11-2 and TRBJ2-7, with 7 bases that match TRBD1. CDR1 and CDR2 (germline): SGHAT, FQNNGV. J was trimmed by 2 bases and V by 5 bases; bases with no gene match: 6. The CDR3 is 14 residues long. The CDR3 loop is CASSPPTGTYEQYF. The CDR3 bases are TGTGCCAGCAGCCCCCCGACAGGGACCTACGAGCAGTACTTC.

The chain uses TRBV11-2 and TRBJ2-2; no reliable D call. With 1 base removed from V and 0 bases from J, the gap between germline ends came to 6 bases. CDR1 and CDR2 (germline): SGHAT, FQNNGV. The CDR3 is 15 amino acids. For the CDR3, the DNA is TGTGCCAGCAGCTTAGCGCAGACGAACACCGGGGAGCTGTTTTTT. It specifies CASSLAQTNTGELFF.

This clone was counted once. This chain joins TRBV28 and TRBJ2-1, with 10 bases identical to TRBD1. This CDR3 spans 15 amino acids. The trim removed 6 bases at V and 2 bases at J, leaving 4 bases unmatched. Germline lookup yields CDR1 MDHEN and CDR2 SYDVKM. The CDR3 sequence: CASRPGQGTYNEQFF. As DNA, the CDR3 is TGTGCCAGCAGACCGGGACAGGGGACCTACAATGAGCAGTTCTTC.

This clone was seen a few times. The chain combines TRBV3-1 (or the pseudogene TRBV3-2) with TRBJ2-7; 7 bases fit TRBD2. The CDR3 totals 15 residues. With V trimmed by 3 bases and J by 3 bases, 8 bases remained unmatched. Germline V lookup: CDR1 LGHDT, CDR2 YNNKEL (reference sequence). CDR3 DNA: TGTGCCAGCAGCCAGGGGGAGGGAAGACTCTACGAGCAGTACTTC. It specifies CASSQGEGRLYEQYF.

The CDR3, as DNA: TGTGCCAGCAGTCCGGACTGGGAGATACCAGATACGCAGTATTTT. Translation: CASSPDWEIPDTQYF. The chain uses TRBV28 and TRBJ2-3, with D perhaps TRBD2 (5 bases). Between the trimmed V and J ends, which lost 5 bases and 4 bases, there was a span of 16 bases. This CDR3 contains 15 residues. Germline lookup yields CDR1 MDHEN and CDR2 SYDVKM.

The V call is TRBV4-1, the J call TRBJ2-5; TRBD2 matches at 9 bases. Germline V gene data show CDR1 as MGHRA and CDR2 as YSYEKL. After removal of 3 bases from V and 2 bases from J, the junction contained 13 bases not matched to a gene. The CDR3 has 18 residues. The CDR3, as DNA: TGCGCCAGCAGCCATCCCCACCCCGGGACTAGCAGACAAGAGACCCAGTACTTC. Translating it yields CASSHPHPGTSRQETQYF.

CDR3 nucleotides: TGTGCCAGCAGTGCCTCGGGACTAGCGGCCAATGAGCAGTTCTTC. The encoded protein is CASSASGLAANEQFF. This rearrangement joins TRBV2 to TRBJ2-1, with 11 bases identical to TRBD2. CDR1 and CDR2 from the germline V gene are SNHLY and FYNNEI. The CDR3 contains 15 residues. The junction had 5 bases not matched to a gene; V was cut back by 4 bases and J by 6 bases.

Here the CDR3 DNA reads TGTGCCAGCAGCCCAGGATTGTCAGATACGCAGTATTTT. Its translation: CASSPGLSDTQYF. The chain uses TRBV4-2 and TRBJ2-3; D unresolved. The V and J ends lost 4 bases and 4 bases respectively, with 9 bases between them. CDR3 length: 13 amino acids. Germline V gene sequence: CDR1 LGHNA, CDR2 YNFKEQ.

The chain is built from TRBV21-1 and TRBJ2-2; the D call in the table, TRBD2, was not verified against the DNA. TRBV21-1 is labeled a pseudogene. There are 20 residues in the CDR3. CDR3: CASSKGSSGRAFCRAGELFF. CDR3 nucleotides: TGTGCCAGCAGCAAAGGGAGTAGCGGGAGGGCCTTTTGTAGGGCCGGGGAGCTGTTTTTT.

This clone was counted a few times. The V gene is TRBV29-1, the J gene TRBJ2-7; D uncertain. Trimming took off 1 base at V and 3 bases at J, with 7 bases between the two ends. This CDR3 has 12 amino acids. Germline CDR1 is SQVTM and CDR2 is ANQGSEA. CDR3: CSVEGPGYEQYF. Written as DNA, the CDR3 is TGCAGCGTTGAAGGTCCGGGCTACGAGCAGTACTTC.

This clone was recorded once. This chain connects TRBV5-4 to TRBJ1-1; D might be TRBD1 (5 bases). This CDR3 has 16 amino acids. The germline V gene has CDR1 SGHNT and CDR2 YYREEE (reference sequence). V lost 4 bases, J lost 1 base, and 17 bases lay in between. The CDR3 loop is CASSPSPGYGNTEAFF. The DNA of the CDR3 is TGTGCCAGCAGCCCTTCCCCAGGGTATGGGAACACTGAAGCTTTCTTT.

The V and J genes are TRBV6-5 and TRBJ1-6; possible D gene TRBD1, 6 bases. V was clipped by 5 bases and J by 2 bases, with 10 bases between them. Germline values: CDR1 MNHEY, CDR2 SVGAGI. There are 15 residues in the CDR3. The CDR3 nucleotides read TGTGCCAGCAGTCAAACAGGGACCTATAATTCACCCCTCCACTTT. Translated: CASSQTGTYNSPLHF.

V gene TRBV19 combines with J gene TRBJ1-1; TRBD1 aligns across 9 bases. CDR1 is LNHDA and CDR2 is SQIVND in the germline V gene (reference sequence). The ends lost 6 bases at V and 1 base at J; junction bases unmatched: 6. CDR3 size: 15 residues. The DNA for the CDR3 is TGTGCCAGTAGCACCACAGGGGGCTGGAACACTGAAGCTTTCTTT. Translation: CASSTTGGWNTEAFF.

The chain combines TRBV6-4 with TRBJ2-3, with D perhaps TRBD1 (5 bases). CDR1 MRHNA and CDR2 SNTAGT come from the germline V gene. The ends were cut back, 0 bases at V and 4 bases at J, with 11 bases in the middle. This CDR3 has 15 residues. The CDR3 sequence is CASSDSLRAPDTQYF. DNA of the CDR3: TGTGCCAGCAGTGACTCTCTCAGGGCCCCAGATACGCAGTATTTT.

This clone was detected only a few times. This rearrangement joins TRBV7-9 to TRBJ2-7, with 7 positions matching TRBD1. There are 12 residues in the CDR3. Trimming cost V 6 bases and J 6 bases; bases outside gene matches: 5. The germline gives CDR1 SEHNR, CDR2 FQNEAQ (reference sequence). The CDR3 sequence is CASSFDRAEQYF. The CDR3 bases are TGTGCCAGCAGTTTCGACAGGGCCGAGCAGTACTTC.

As for this clone: Other DNA variants within this sample encode the same CDR3. The chain employs TRBV10-3 and TRBJ2-7; 7 nucleotides match TRBD1. The CDR3 is made up of 12 amino acids. The trim removed 6 bases at V and 6 bases at J, leaving 5 bases unmatched. In germline, CDR1 is ENHRY, CDR2 SYGVKD. CDR3: CAIRRQGPEQYF. DNA for the CDR3: TGTGCCATCAGGCGACAGGGCCCCGAGCAGTACTTC.

The chain uses TRBV18 and TRBJ2-5, with D perhaps matching TRBD1 (5 bases). The V gene lost 2 bases and the J gene lost 5 bases, with 15 bases spanning the gap. Per the germline V gene, CDR1 is KGHSH and CDR2 is LQKENI. The CDR3 runs 15 residues. CDR3 amino acids: CASSPRSQASETQYF. The CDR3 region has the DNA TGTGCCAGCTCACCAAGGTCACAGGCTTCGGAGACCCAGTACTTC.

V usage is TRBV27 and J usage is TRBJ1-5; D is uncertain. The V gene lost 0 bases and the J gene lost 1 base, with 7 bases spanning the gap. Germline CDR1 MNHEY, CDR2 SMNVEV (reference sequence). The CDR3 sequence is 15 residues long. In DNA form, the CDR3 reads TGTGCCAGCAGTTTATCAGTTGCGAGCAATCAGCCCCAGCATTTT. Encoded protein: CASSLSVASNQPQHF.